This TCR beta chain was sequenced in a study of cytomegalovirus exposure and HLA in healthy donors. Study as a whole: Across almost 400 genotyped donors, about 80% landed in the Caucasian-associated ancestry cluster.

PCR was performed using 60 Vbeta and 13 Jbeta primers. TCRdb's copy holds only in-frame clones and misses some; the assay was immunoSEQ multiplex PCR. The sample has 110,000 or so clones, under 80% seen once. Study-level results: The only immune exposure information that was available was CMV serostatus. 87-base-pair reads could not separate some V segments, including TRBV6-2 and TRBV6-3.

A word on this clone: Its antigen is unidentified.

Trimming cost V 4 bases and J 8 bases, with 21 bases left between them. Germline V gene sequence: CDR1 SGHRS, CDR2 YFSETQ. The CDR3 contains 15 residues. This clonotype was sampled from a woman aged 40 to 49 in good health and CMV-seropositive. Sequenced material: PBMCs. The rearrangement links TRBV5-1 to TRBJ1-2; perhaps TRBD1 as D (6 bases). CDR3 sequence reads: CASSASRGGGLGYTF. CDR3 coding DNA: TGCGCCAGCAGCGCCTCCCGAGGGGGGGGCTTAGGCTACACCTTC.